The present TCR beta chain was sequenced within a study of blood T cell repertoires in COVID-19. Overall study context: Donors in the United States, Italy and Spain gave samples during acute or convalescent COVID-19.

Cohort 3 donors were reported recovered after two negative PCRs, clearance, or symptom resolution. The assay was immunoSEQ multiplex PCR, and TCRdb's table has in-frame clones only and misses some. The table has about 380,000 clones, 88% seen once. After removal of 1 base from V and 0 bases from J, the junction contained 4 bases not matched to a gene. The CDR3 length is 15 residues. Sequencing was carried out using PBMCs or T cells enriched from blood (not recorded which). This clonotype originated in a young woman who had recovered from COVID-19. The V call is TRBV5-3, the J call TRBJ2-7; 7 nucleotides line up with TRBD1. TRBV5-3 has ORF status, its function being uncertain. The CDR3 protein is CARSLSGGGSYEQYF. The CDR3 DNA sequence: TGTGCCAGAAGCTTGTCAGGGGGTGGCTCCTACGAGCAGTACTTC.